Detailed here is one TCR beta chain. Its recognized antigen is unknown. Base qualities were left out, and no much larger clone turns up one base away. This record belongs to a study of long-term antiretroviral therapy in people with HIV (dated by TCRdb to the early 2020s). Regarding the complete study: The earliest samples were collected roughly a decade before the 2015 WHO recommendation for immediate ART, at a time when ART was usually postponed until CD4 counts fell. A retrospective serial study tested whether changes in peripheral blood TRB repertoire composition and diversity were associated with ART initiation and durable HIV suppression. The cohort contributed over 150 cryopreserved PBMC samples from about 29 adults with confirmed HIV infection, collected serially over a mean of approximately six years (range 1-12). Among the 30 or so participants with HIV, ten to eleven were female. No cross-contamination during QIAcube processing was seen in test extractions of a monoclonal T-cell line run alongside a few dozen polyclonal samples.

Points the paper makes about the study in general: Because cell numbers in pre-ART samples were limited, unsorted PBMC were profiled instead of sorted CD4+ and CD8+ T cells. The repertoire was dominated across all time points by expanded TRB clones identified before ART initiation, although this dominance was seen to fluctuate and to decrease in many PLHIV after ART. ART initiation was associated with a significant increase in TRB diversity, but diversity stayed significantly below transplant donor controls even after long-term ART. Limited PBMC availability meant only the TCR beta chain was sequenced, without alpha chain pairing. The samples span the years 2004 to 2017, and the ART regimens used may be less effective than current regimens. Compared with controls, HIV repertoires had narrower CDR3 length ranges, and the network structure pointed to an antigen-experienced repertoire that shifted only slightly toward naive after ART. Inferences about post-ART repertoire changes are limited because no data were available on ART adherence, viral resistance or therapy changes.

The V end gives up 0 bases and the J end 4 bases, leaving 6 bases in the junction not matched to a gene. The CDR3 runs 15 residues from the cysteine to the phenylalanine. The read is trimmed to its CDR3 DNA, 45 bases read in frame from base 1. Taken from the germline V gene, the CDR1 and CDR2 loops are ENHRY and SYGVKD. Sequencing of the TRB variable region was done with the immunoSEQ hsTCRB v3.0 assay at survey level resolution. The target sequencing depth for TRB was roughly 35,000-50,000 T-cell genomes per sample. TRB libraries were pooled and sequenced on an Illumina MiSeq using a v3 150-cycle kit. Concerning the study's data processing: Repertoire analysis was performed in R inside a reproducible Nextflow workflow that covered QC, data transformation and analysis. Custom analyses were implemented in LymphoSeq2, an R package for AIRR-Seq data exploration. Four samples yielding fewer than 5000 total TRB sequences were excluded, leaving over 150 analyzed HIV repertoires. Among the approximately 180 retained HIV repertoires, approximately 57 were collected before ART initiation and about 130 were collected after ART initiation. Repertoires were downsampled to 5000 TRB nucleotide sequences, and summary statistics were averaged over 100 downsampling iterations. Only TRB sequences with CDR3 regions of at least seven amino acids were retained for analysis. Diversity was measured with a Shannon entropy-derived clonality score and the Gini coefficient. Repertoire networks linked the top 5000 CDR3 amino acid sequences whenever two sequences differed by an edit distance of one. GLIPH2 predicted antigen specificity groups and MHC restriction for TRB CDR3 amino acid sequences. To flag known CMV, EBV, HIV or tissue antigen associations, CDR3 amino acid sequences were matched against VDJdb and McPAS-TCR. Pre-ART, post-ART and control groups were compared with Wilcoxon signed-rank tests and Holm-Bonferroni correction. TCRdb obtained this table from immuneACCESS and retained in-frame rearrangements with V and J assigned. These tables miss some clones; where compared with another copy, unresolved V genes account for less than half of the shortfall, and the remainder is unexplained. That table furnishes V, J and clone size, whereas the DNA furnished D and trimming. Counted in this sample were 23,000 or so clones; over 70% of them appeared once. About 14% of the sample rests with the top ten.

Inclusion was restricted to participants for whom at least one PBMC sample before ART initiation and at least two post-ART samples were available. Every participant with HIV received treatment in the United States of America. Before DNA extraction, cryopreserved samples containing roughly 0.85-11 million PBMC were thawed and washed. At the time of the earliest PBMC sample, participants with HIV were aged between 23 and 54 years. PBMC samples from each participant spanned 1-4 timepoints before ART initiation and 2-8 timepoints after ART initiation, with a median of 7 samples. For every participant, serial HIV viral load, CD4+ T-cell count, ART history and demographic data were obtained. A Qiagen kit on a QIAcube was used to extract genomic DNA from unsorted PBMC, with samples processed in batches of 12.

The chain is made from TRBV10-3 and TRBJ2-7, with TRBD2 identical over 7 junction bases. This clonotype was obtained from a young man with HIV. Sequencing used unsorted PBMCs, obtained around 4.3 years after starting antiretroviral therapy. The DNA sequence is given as TGTGCCATCAGTGAGTCGTGGGAGGGCCGGTACGAGCAGTACTTC. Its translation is CAISESWEGRYEQYF.